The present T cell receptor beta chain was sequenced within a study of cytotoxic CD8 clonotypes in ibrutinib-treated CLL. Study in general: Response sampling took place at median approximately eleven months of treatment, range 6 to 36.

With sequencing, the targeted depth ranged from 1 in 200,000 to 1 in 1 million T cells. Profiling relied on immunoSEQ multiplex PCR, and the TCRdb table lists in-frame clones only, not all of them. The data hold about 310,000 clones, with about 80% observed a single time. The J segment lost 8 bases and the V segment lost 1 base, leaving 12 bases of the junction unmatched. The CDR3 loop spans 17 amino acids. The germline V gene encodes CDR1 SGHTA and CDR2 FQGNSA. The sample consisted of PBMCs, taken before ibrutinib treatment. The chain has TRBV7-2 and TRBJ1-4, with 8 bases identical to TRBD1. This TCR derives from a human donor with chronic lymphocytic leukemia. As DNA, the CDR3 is TGTGCCAGCAGCTTAGACCCCCTGGACAGGGTCGGAGAAAAACTGTTTTTT. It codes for CASSLDPLDRVGEKLFF.